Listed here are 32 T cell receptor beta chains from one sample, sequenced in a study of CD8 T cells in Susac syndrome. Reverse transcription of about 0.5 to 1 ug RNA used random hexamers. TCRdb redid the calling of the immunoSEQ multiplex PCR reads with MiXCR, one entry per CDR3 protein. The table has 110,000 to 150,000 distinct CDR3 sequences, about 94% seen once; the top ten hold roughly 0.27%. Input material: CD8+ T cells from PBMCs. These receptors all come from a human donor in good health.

For the CDR3, the DNA is TGTGCCAGCAGTTTTTTAGCGGGAGCGGTGACAGATACGCAGTATTTT. As protein: CASSFLAGAVTDTQYF. This chain connects TRBV27 to TRBJ2-3; TRBD2 matches at 9 bases. V shed 3 bases, J shed 3 bases, and the junction held 7 bases outside the gene matches. Germline V CDR1 and CDR2: MNHEY, SMNVEV (reference sequence). CDR3 length equals 16 residues.

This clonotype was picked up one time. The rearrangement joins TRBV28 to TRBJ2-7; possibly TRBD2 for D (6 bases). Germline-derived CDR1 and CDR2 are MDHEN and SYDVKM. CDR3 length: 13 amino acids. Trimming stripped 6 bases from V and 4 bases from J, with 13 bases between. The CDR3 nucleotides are TGTGCCAGCAGGAGGAGGGCGAGATACGAGCAGTACTTC. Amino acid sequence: CASRRRARYEQYF.

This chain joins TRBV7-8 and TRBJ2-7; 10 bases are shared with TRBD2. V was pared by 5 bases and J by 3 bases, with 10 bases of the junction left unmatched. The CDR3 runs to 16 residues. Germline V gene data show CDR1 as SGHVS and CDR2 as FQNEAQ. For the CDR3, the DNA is TGTGCCAGCAGCCCGAGGACTAGCGGCAACTTCTACGAGCAGTACTTC. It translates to CASSPRTSGNFYEQYF.

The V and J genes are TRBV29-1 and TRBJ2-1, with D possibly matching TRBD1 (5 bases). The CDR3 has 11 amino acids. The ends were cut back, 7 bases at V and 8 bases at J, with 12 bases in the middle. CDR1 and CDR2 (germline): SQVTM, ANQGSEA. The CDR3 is CSARGYYEQFF. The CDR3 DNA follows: TGCAGCGCTAGGGGATATTATGAGCAGTTCTTC.

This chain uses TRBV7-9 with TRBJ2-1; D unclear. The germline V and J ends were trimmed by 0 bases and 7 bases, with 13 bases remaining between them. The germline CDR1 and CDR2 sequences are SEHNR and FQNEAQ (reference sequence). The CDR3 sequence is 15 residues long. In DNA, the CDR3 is TGTGCCAGCAGCTTAGCGCGAATAGCTTTGAATGAGCAGTTCTTC. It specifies CASSLARIALNEQFF.

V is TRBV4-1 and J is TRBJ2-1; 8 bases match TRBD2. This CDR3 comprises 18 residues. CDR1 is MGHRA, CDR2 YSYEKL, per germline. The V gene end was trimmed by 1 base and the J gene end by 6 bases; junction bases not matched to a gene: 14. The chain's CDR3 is CASSQASFASGRGNEQFF. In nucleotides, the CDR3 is TGCGCCAGCAGCCAAGCATCCTTTGCCAGCGGGAGAGGCAATGAGCAGTTCTTC.

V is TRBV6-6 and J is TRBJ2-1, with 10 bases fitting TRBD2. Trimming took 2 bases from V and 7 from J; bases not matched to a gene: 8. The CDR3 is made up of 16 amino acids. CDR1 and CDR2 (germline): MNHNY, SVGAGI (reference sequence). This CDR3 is CASSYLLAGSRNEQFF. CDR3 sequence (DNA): TGTGCCAGCAGTTACCTACTAGCGGGGTCTCGGAATGAGCAGTTCTTC.

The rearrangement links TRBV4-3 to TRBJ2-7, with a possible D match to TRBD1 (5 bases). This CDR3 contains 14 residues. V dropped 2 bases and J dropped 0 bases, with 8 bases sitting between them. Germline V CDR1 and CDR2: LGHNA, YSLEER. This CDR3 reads CASSQRQSSYEQYF. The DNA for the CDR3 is TGCGCCAGCAGCCAAAGACAGAGCTCCTACGAGCAGTACTTC.

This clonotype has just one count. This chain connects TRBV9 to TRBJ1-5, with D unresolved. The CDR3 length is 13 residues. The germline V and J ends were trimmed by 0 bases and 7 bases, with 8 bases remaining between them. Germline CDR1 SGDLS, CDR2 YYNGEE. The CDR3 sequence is CASSVAEWQPQHF. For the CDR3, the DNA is TGTGCCAGCAGCGTAGCAGAATGGCAGCCCCAGCATTTT.

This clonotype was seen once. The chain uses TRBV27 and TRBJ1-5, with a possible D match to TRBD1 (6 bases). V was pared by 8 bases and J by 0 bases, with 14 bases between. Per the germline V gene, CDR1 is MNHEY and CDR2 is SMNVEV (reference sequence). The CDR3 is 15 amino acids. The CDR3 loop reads CASRGTPHSNQPQHF. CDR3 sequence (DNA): TGTGCCAGCCGGGGGACACCCCATAGCAATCAGCCCCAGCATTTT.

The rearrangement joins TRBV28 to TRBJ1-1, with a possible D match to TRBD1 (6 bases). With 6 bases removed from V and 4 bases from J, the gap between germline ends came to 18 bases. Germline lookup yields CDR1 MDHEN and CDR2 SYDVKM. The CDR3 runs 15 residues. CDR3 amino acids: CASRFAGGASTEAFF. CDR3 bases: TGTGCCAGCAGATTTGCCGGGGGCGCGAGCACTGAAGCTTTCTTT.

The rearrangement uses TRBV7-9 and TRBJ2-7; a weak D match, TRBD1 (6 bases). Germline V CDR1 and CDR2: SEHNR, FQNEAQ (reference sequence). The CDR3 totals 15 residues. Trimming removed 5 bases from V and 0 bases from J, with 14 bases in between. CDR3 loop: CASSRTDDYSYEQYF. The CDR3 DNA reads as TGTGCCAGCAGCCGGACAGATGATTACTCCTACGAGCAGTACTTC.

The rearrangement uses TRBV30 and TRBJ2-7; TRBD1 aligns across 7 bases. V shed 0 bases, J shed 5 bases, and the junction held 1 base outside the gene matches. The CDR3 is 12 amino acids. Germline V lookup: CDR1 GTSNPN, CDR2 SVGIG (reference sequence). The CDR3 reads CAWSVGGDEQYF. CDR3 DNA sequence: TGTGCCTGGAGTGTAGGGGGCGACGAGCAGTACTTC. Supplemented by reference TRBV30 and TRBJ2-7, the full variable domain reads SQTIHQWPATLVQPVGSPLSLECTVEGTSNPNLYWYRQAAGRGLQLLFYSVGIGQISSEVPQNLSASRPQDRQFILSSKKLLLSDSGFYLCAWSVGGDEQYFGPGTRLTVT.

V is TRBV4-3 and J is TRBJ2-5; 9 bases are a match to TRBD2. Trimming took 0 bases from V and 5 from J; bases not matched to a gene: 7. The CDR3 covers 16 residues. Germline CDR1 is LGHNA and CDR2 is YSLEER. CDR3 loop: CASSQDVAGAAETQYF. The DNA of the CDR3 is TGCGCCAGCAGCCAAGATGTAGCGGGAGCGGCCGAGACCCAGTACTTC.

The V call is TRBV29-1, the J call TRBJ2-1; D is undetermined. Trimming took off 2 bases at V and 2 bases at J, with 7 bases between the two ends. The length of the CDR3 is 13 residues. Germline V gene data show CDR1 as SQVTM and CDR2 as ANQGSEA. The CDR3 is CSVETGPYNEQFF. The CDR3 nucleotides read TGCAGCGTTGAAACCGGGCCCTACAATGAGCAGTTCTTC.

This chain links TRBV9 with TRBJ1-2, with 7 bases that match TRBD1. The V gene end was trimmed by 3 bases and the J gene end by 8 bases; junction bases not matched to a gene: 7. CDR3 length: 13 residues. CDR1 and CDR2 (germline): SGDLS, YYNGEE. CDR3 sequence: CASSAGTDDGYTF. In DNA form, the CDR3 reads TGTGCCAGCAGCGCCGGGACAGACGACGGCTACACCTTC.

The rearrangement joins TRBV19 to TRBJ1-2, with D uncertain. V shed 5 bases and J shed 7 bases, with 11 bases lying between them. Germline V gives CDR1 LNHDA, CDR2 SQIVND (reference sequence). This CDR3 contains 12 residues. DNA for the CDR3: TGTGCCAGTAGTCTGGGGTTCGGTGGCTACACCTTC. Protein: CASSLGFGGYTF.

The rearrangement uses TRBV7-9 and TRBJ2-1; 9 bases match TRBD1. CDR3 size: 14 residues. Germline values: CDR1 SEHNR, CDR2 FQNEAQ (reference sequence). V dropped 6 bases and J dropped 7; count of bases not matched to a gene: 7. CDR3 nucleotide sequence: TGTGCCAGCAGTTCCGGACAGGGGAGGAATGAGCAGTTCTTC. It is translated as CASSSGQGRNEQFF.

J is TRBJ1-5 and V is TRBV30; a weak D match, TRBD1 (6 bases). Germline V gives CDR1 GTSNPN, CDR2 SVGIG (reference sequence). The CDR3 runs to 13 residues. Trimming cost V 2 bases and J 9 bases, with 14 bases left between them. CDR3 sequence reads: CAWSTGYEGPQHF. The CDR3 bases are TGTGCCTGGAGTACAGGGTACGAAGGGCCCCAGCATTTT.

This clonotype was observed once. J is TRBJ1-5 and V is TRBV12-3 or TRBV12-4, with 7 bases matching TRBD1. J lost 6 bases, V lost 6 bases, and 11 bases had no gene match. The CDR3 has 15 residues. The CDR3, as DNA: TGTGCCAGCAGCCTGACAGGGACTGGGGTTCAGCCCCAGCATTTT. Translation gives CASSLTGTGVQPQHF.

In nucleotides, the CDR3 is TGTGCCAGCAGCGGAGGGACTGGCTACGAGCAGTACTTC. It codes for CASSGGTGYEQYF. V and J are TRBV9 and TRBJ2-7, with D possibly being TRBD2 (6 bases). This CDR3 has 13 amino acids. The V end was cut by 3 bases, the J end by 3 bases, with 10 bases between. Germline assignment: CDR1 SGDLS and CDR2 YYNGEE.

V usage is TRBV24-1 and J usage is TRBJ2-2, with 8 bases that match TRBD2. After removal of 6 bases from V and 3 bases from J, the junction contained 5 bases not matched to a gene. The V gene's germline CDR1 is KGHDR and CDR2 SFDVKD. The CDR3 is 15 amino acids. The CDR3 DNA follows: TGTGCCACCAGTTCGGGAGGGCCCGACACCGGGGAGCTGTTTTTT. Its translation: CATSSGGPDTGELFF.

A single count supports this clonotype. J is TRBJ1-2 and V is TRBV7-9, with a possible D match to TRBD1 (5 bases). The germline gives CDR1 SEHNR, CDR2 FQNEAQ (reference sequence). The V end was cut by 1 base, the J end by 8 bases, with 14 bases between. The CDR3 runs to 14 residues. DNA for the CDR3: TGTGCCAGCAGCTTAGTCGTAGTTGGGGCCGGCTACACCTTC. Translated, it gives CASSLVVVGAGYTF.

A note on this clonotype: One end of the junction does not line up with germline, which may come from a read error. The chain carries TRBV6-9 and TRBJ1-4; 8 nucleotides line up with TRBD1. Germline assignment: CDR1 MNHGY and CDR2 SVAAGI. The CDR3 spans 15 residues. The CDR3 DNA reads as TGTGCCAGCAGTCCTTACAGGGGGAAATATGAAACACTGTTTTTT. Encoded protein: CASSPYRGKYETLFF.

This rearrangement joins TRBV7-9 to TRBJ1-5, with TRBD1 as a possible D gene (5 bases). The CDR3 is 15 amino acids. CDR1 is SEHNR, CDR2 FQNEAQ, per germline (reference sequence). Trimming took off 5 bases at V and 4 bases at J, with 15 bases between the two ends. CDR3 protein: CASSRNRDGNQPQHF. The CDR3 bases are TGTGCCAGCAGCCGAAACCGGGACGGGAATCAGCCCCAGCATTTT.

The CDR3 protein is CASSPRTNEAFF. Written as DNA, the CDR3 is TGTGCCAGCTCACCACGTACCAACGAAGCTTTCTTT. The chain has TRBV18 and TRBJ1-1; no clear D gene. Germline CDR1 is KGHSH and CDR2 is LQKENI. V shed 1 base and J shed 8 bases, with 8 bases lying between them. The CDR3 length is 12 residues. Combining the CDR3 with reference TRBV18 and TRBJ1-1 gives the whole variable domain NAGVMQNPRHLVRRRGQEARLRCSPMKGHSHVYWYRQLPEEGLKFMVYLQKENIIDESGMPKERFSAEFPKEGPSILRIQQVVRGDSAAYFCASSPRTNEAFFGQGTRLTVV.

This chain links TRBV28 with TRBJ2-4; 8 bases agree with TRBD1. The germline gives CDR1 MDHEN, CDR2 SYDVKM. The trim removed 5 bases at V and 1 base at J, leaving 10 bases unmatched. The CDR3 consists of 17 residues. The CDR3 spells CASSPHRQGMAKNIQYF. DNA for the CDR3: TGTGCCAGCAGTCCTCACCGACAGGGGATGGCCAAAAACATTCAGTACTTC. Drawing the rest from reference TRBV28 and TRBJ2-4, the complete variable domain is DVKVTQSSRYLVKRTGEKVFLECVQDMDHENMFWYRQDPGLGLRLIYFSYDVKMKEKGDIPEGYSVSREKKERFSLILESASTNQTSMYLCASSPHRQGMAKNIQYFGAGTRLSVL.

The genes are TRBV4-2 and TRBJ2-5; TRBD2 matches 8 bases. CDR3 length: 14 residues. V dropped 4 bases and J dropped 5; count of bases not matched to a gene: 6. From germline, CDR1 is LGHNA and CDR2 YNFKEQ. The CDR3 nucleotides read TGTGCCAGCAGCCGTGAGACTAGCGAGGAGACCCAGTACTTC. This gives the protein CASSRETSEETQYF.

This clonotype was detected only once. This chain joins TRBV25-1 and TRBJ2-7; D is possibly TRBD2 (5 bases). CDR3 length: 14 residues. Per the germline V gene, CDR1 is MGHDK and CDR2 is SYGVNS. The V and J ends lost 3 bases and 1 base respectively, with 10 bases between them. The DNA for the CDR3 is TGTGCCAGCAGTGACGGCGGGCCGTCCTACGAGCAGTACTTC. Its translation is CASSDGGPSYEQYF.

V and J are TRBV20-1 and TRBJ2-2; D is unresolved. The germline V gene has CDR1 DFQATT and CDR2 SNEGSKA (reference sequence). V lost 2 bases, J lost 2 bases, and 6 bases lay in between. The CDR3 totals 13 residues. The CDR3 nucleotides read TGCAGTGCTAGACCTGCAAACACCGGGGAGCTGTTTTTT. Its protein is CSARPANTGELFF.

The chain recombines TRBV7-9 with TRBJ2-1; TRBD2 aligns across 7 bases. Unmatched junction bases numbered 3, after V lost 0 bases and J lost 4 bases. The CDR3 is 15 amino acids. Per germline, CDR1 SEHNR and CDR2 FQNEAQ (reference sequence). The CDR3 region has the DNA TGTGCCAGCAGCTTAGCGACTAGCCTATACAATGAGCAGTTCTTC. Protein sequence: CASSLATSLYNEQFF.

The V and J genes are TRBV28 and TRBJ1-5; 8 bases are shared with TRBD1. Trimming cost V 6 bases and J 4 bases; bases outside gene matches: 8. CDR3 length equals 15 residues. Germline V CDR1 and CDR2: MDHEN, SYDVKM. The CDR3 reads CASRPGTGRNQPQHF. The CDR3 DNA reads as TGTGCCAGCAGACCCGGGACAGGCCGAAATCAGCCCCAGCATTTT.